The clone carrying this T cell receptor (beta chain) was counted between two and nine times. Its antigen is currently unknown. Since all of the isolated RNA was reverse transcribed, expressed TCRB transcripts were what got sequenced. Data came from immunoSEQ multiplex PCR; TCRdb stores just in-frame clones and leaves some out. The sample comprises about 370,000 clones, around 16% of which are singletons, and 0.019% rests with the top ten. Germline V gives CDR1 SGHVS, CDR2 FNYEAQ. The CDR3 loop spans 16 amino acids. V was trimmed by 1 base and J by 3 bases, leaving 13 bases between them. This sample was taken from a study of beta chain features in type 1 diabetes. Whole-study context: In age, gender and cell yields, patients were similar to healthy donors.

All sorted populations exceeded 95% purity. Broader study findings: It was among patients, rather than healthy donors, that naive, central memory and Treg TCRB repertoires appeared more similar. Patients with type 1 diabetes showed fewer VDJ junction insertions and more deletions.

The rearrangement links TRBV7-6 to TRBJ2-1; weak D call: TRBD2 (6 bases). The specimen was naive CD4+ T cells from blood. The receptor comes from a woman aged 18-29 years in good health. In nucleotides, the CDR3 is TGTGCCAGCAGCTTAGGATTGTGGGAGGACTACAATGAGCAGTTCTTC. This gives the protein CASSLGLWEDYNEQFF.